Here is one TCR beta chain with its context. What it recognizes is unknown. This sample was taken from a study of cytomegalovirus exposure and HLA in healthy donors. Study outcomes and limitations: Reports showed the classifier diagnosing cytomegalovirus status with high specificity and sensitivity. The study put 150 to 200 TCR beta chains on its list as cytomegalovirus-associated.

Sequencing used immunoSEQ multiplex PCR; TCRdb keeps in-frame clones, though not all of them. Among a few hundred thousand clones listed, roughly 90% were seen once. The origin of this receptor is a woman aged 18-30 years in good health and CMV-seronegative. The sequencing sample was made of PBMCs.

This CDR3 is CASSLGGPRDEQYF. The CDR3 coding sequence is TGTGCCAGCAGTTTGGGAGGGCCGAGGGACGAGCAGTACTTC. The rearrangement uses TRBV27 and TRBJ2-7; TRBD2 matches at 7 bases. CDR1 is MNHEY and CDR2 is SMNVEV in the germline V gene (reference sequence). V trimming: 3 bases; J trimming: 5 bases; junction bases outside the gene matches: 7. The CDR3 sequence is 14 residues long.